Following are 28 T cell receptor beta chains from one sample sequenced in a study of blood T cell repertoires in COVID-19. Method: immunoSEQ multiplex PCR; TCRdb's copy keeps in-frame clones and lacks some. The sample records 350,000 to 500,000 clones, about 88% being singletons. Sample: PBMCs or T cells enriched from blood (not recorded which). Receptors originate from a woman under 30 who had been exposed to COVID-19.

In DNA, the CDR3 is TGTGCCAGCAAACCCGGGACAGGTCGGACTGAAGCTTTCTTT. Its protein is CASKPGTGRTEAFF. The J gene is TRBJ1-1, the V gene TRBV6-5; 8 bases line up with TRBD1. The V gene end was trimmed by 7 bases and the J gene end by 5 bases; junction bases not matched to a gene: 9. In germline, CDR1 is MNHEY, CDR2 SVGAGI. The length of the CDR3 is 14 residues.

This chain links TRBV28 with TRBJ2-7, with 9 bases aligning to TRBD1. CDR1 MDHEN and CDR2 SYDVKM come from the germline V gene. CDR3 length: 13 residues. V trimming: 6 bases; J trimming: 2 bases; junction bases outside the gene matches: 2. The CDR3 DNA sequence: TGTGCCAGCAGGAGGACAGGGGCCTACGAGCAGTACTTC. Encoded protein: CASRRTGAYEQYF. The full variable domain, with the rest looked up from reference TRBV28 and TRBJ2-7, is DVKVTQSSRYLVKRTGEKVFLECVQDMDHENMFWYRQDPGLGLRLIYFSYDVKMKEKGDIPEGYSVSREKKERFSLILESASTNQTSMYLCASRRTGAYEQYFGPGTRLTVT.

V is TRBV6-4 and J is TRBJ2-1; the match to TRBD2 covers 10 bases. V shed 0 bases, J shed 8 bases, and the junction held 4 bases outside the gene matches. This CDR3 is 15 amino acids long. The germline V gene encodes CDR1 MRHNA and CDR2 SNTAGT. DNA of the CDR3: TGTGCCAGCAGTGACTCCCTAGCGGGAGAGGATGAGCAGTTCTTC. This sequence encodes CASSDSLAGEDEQFF.

The chain is built from TRBV18 and TRBJ1-1, with 7 bases that match TRBD1. The J segment lost 5 bases and the V segment lost 2 bases, leaving 8 bases of the junction unmatched. Germline V gives CDR1 KGHSH, CDR2 LQKENI. The CDR3 totals 15 residues. CDR3 DNA sequence: TGTGCCAGCTCACCAAAAGCAGGGGGAGAAACTGAAGCTTTCTTT. This codes for CASSPKAGGETEAFF.

J is TRBJ1-6 and V is TRBV9, with 7 bases fitting TRBD1. With V trimmed by 2 bases and J by 6 bases, 5 bases remained unmatched. The CDR3 is 15 amino acids. CDR1 and CDR2 from the germline V gene are SGDLS and YYNGEE. The CDR3 DNA is TGTGCCAGCAGCGTCGAGGGGGCAAGTAATTCACCCCTCCACTTT. Translation gives CASSVEGASNSPLHF. Full variable domain (rest looked up from reference TRBV9 and TRBJ1-6): DSGVTQTPKHLITATGQRVTLRCSPRSGDLSVYWYQQSLDQGLQFLIQYYNGEERAKGNILERFSAQQFPDLHSELNLSSLELGDSALYFCASSVEGASNSPLHFGNGTRLTVT.

The chain is built from TRBV9 and TRBJ2-5; no clear D. Germline values: CDR1 SGDLS, CDR2 YYNGEE. Trimming removed 0 bases at V and 5 bases at J, with 11 bases between. The length of the CDR3 is 14 residues. The CDR3 loop is CASSVGVAAETQYF. DNA of the CDR3: TGTGCCAGCAGCGTAGGAGTAGCCGCGGAGACCCAGTACTTC.

This chain links TRBV11-2 with TRBJ1-3; D possibly corresponds to TRBD1 (5 bases). CDR1 and CDR2 from the germline V gene are SGHAT and FQNNGV. Deletions cut 11 bases from V and 0 bases from J, with 17 bases between. The CDR3 sequence is 15 residues long. The CDR3 DNA sequence: TGTGCCTCCAGCCAGCGGGGACCCTCTGGAAACACCATATATTTT. Translation gives CASSQRGPSGNTIYF.

A word on this clone: The sample holds other DNA sequences that translate to the same CDR3. The chain carries TRBV6-4 and TRBJ2-2, with 7 bases matching TRBD2. Germline-derived CDR1 and CDR2 are MRHNA and SNTAGT. The CDR3 sequence is 14 residues long. V shed 4 bases and J 3 bases; nucleotides not matched to a gene: 2. The CDR3 bases are TGTGCCAGCAGTGGGCTAGCGGACACCGGGGAGCTGTTTTTT. The encoded protein is CASSGLADTGELFF.

This rearrangement joins TRBV11-2 to TRBJ1-1; D gene uncertain. CDR3 length: 12 residues. The V gene's germline CDR1 is SGHAT and CDR2 FQNNGV. V gave up 5 bases and J gave up 10 bases, with 14 bases separating them. In nucleotides, the CDR3 is TGTGCCAGCAGCCCTGCTGGAGGCGGAGCTTTCTTT. Its protein product is CASSPAGGGAFF.

V and J are TRBV28 and TRBJ1-3; weak D call: TRBD1 (5 bases). The germline CDR1 and CDR2 sequences are MDHEN and SYDVKM. V lost 6 bases and J lost 0, with 15 bases in between. This CDR3 has 16 residues. CDR3 sequence reads: CASSTPDRISGNTIYF. CDR3 DNA sequence: TGTGCCAGCAGCACCCCAGACAGAATCTCTGGAAACACCATATATTTT.

The chain uses TRBV11-2 and TRBJ2-1; 7 bases match TRBD1. With 5 bases clipped from V and 9 bases from J, the junction kept 10 bases outside the gene matches. Germline V lookup: CDR1 SGHAT, CDR2 FQNNGV. The CDR3 runs 14 residues. The chain's CDR3 is CASSHRGPLGEQFF. The CDR3 nucleotides are TGTGCCAGCAGCCACAGGGGCCCGTTGGGTGAGCAGTTCTTC.

This chain links TRBV5-1 with TRBJ2-3; 10 bases agree with TRBD2. Germline V CDR1 and CDR2: SGHRS, YFSETQ. V shed 0 bases and J 2 bases; nucleotides not matched to a gene: 3. The CDR3 extends over 16 amino acids. CDR3 bases: TGCGCCAGCAGCTTGGGGAGCGGGGGGGTCACAGATACGCAGTATTTT. It codes for CASSLGSGGVTDTQYF. Variable domain in full (rest from reference TRBV5-1 and TRBJ2-3): KAGVTQTPRYLIKTRGQQVTLSCSPISGHRSVSWYQQTPGQGLQFLFEYFSETQRNKGNFPGRFSGRQFSNSRSEMNVSTLELGDSALYLCASSLGSGGVTDTQYFGPGTRLTVL.

CDR3 protein: CASSSGYLYGYTF. CDR3 nucleotide sequence: TGTGCCAGCAGTTCAGGGTACCTCTATGGCTACACCTTC. J is TRBJ1-2 and V is TRBV12-3 or TRBV12-4; D is possibly TRBD1 (5 bases). The CDR3 contains 13 residues. Trimming cost V 4 bases and J 4 bases, with 10 bases left between them.

This clone was seen only a few times. This chain connects TRBV4-1 to TRBJ2-3, with a weak D call TRBD1 (6 bases). V lost 3 bases to trimming and J lost 5 bases, with 9 bases between them. The CDR3 is 13 amino acids. The germline V gene has CDR1 MGHRA and CDR2 YSYEKL. CDR3 coding DNA: TGCGCCAGCAGCCACGCACAGGGAGATACGCAGTATTTT. The encoded protein is CASSHAQGDTQYF.

This rearrangement joins TRBV29-1 to TRBJ1-1; D possibly corresponds to TRBD1 (5 bases). This CDR3 contains 14 residues. Between the trimmed V and J ends, which lost 5 bases and 1 base, there was a span of 14 bases. Looked up from germline, CDR1 is SQVTM and CDR2 is ANQGSEA. The DNA for the CDR3 is TGCAGCGTTTGGGGGGACCCAGGGAACACTGAAGCTTTCTTT. As protein: CSVWGDPGNTEAFF.

This chain uses TRBV4-1 with TRBJ2-7, with a tentative D call TRBD1 (6 bases). Trimming left V 3 bases short and J 1 base short, with 13 bases between. The CDR3 is 15 amino acids. The V gene's germline CDR1 is MGHRA and CDR2 YSYEKL. The CDR3 region has the DNA TGCGCCAGCAGCCATGGCCGGGACACTTCCTACGAGCAGTACTTC. Its protein is CASSHGRDTSYEQYF.

J is TRBJ2-7 and V is TRBV9; no reliable D call. The germline V and J ends were trimmed by 0 bases and 9 bases, with 10 bases remaining between them. The CDR3 spans 12 residues. The germline V gene has CDR1 SGDLS and CDR2 YYNGEE. CDR3 region: CASSVESQPQYF. CDR3 sequence (DNA): TGTGCCAGCAGCGTAGAGAGCCAACCGCAGTACTTC. Combining the CDR3 with reference TRBV9 and TRBJ2-7 gives the whole variable domain DSGVTQTPKHLITATGQRVTLRCSPRSGDLSVYWYQQSLDQGLQFLIQYYNGEERAKGNILERFSAQQFPDLHSELNLSSLELGDSALYFCASSVESQPQYFGPGTRLTVT.

The chain links TRBV28 to TRBJ1-5; 9 bases line up with TRBD1. The V gene end was trimmed by 4 bases and the J gene end by 10 bases; junction bases not matched to a gene: 14. CDR1 is MDHEN and CDR2 is SYDVKM in the germline V gene. This CDR3 is 16 amino acids long. Written as DNA, the CDR3 is TGTGCCAGCAGTTCCCTGATTGGGACAGGGCACTCCCCCCAGCATTTT. Its protein is CASSSLIGTGHSPQHF.

With respect to this clone: An end of the junction differs from the germline gene, which may be a read error. The CDR3 sequence: CASSQGRLAGFDF. CDR3 DNA sequence: TGTGCCAGCAGCCAAGGGCGACTAGCGGGATTTGACTTC. The chain couples TRBV3-1 (or the pseudogene TRBV3-2) to TRBJ2-7; 11 nucleotides agree with TRBD2. Germline CDR1 reads LGHDT; CDR2 reads YNNKEL (reference sequence). The CDR3 is 13 residues long.

The chain has TRBV14 and TRBJ2-1; possible D gene TRBD2, 6 bases. Germline V gene data show CDR1 as SGHDN and CDR2 as FVKESK. The CDR3 loop spans 14 amino acids. Trimming stripped 3 bases from V and 3 bases from J, with 9 bases between. The CDR3 sequence is CASSHPGVYNEQFF. For the CDR3, the DNA is TGTGCCAGCAGCCACCCGGGGGTCTACAATGAGCAGTTCTTC.

This chain connects TRBV3-1 (or the pseudogene TRBV3-2) to TRBJ1-6; a possible D gene is TRBD1 (5 bases). The CDR3 is made up of 15 amino acids. V was pared by 5 bases and J by 6 bases, with 14 bases between. Germline V gene data show CDR1 as LGHDT and CDR2 as YNNKEL (reference sequence). CDR3 nucleotide sequence: TGTGCCAGCAGCTCCGGGACCGGGGGTAATTCACCCCTCCACTTT. This gives the protein CASSSGTGGNSPLHF.

In DNA, the CDR3 is TGTGCCAGTAGTGACACTAGCGGGGGGTCAAACGGGGAGCTGTTTTTT. This encodes CASSDTSGGSNGELFF. The V and J genes are TRBV19 and TRBJ2-2, with 12 positions matching TRBD2. V was clipped by 5 bases and J by 7 bases; unmatched bases: 8. This CDR3 contains 16 residues. CDR1 is LNHDA and CDR2 is SQIVND in the germline V gene (reference sequence).

This chain joins TRBV10-3 and TRBJ1-3, with 7 bases matching TRBD1. The CDR3 contains 13 residues. V lost 10 bases and J lost 2; bases outside the gene matches: 5. Germline CDR1 ENHRY, CDR2 SYGVKD. The DNA for the CDR3 is TGTGCCAACTCCGGACAGGCTGGAAACACCATATATTTT. This gives the protein CANSGQAGNTIYF.

The genes are TRBV28 and TRBJ2-5, with a weak D call TRBD2 (7 bases). V was pared by 6 bases and J by 4 bases, with 18 bases between. The CDR3 extends over 15 amino acids. Germline V gives CDR1 MDHEN, CDR2 SYDVKM. The CDR3 DNA reads as TGTGCCAGCAGCCCTCCCCACCGGGGGGCAGAGACCCAGTACTTC. Translating gives CASSPPHRGAETQYF.

This clone was seen once. The V call is TRBV7-6, the J call TRBJ2-3; D is perhaps TRBD2 (6 bases). V lost 2 bases to trimming and J lost 2 bases, with 11 bases between them. Germline CDR1 is SGHVS and CDR2 is FNYEAQ. The CDR3 extends over 15 amino acids. The CDR3 nucleotides read TGTGCCAGCAGCTTATCGGGCGGGGTCACAGATACGCAGTATTTT. The encoded protein is CASSLSGGVTDTQYF.

This rearrangement joins TRBV28 to TRBJ1-4, with TRBD1 matching over 11 bases. The junction had 11 bases not matched to a gene; V was cut back by 4 bases and J by 7 bases. The germline V gene encodes CDR1 MDHEN and CDR2 SYDVKM. CDR3 length equals 17 residues. The CDR3 bases are TGTGCCAGCAGTTGGACAGGGGGCGTAGGAGTTGTTGAAAAACTGTTTTTT. This translates into CASSWTGGVGVVEKLFF.

This chain connects TRBV28 to TRBJ1-1; D might be TRBD1 (6 bases). Germline CDR1 MDHEN, CDR2 SYDVKM. Trimming shortened V by 8 bases and J by 5 bases, and 21 bases separated the two germline ends. The CDR3 contains 15 residues. Here the CDR3 reads CASSPRGGGGTEAFF. The CDR3 DNA sequence: TGTGCCAGCTCCCCTCGGGGTGGGGGCGGGACTGAAGCTTTCTTT.

The chain recombines TRBV12-3 or TRBV12-4 with TRBJ1-6; 9 bases map to TRBD1. The CDR3 is made up of 13 amino acids. Trimming took 5 bases from V and 10 from J; bases not matched to a gene: 3. CDR3 sequence (DNA): TGTGCCAGCAGTCCCACAGGGGGCTCACCCCTCCACTTT. The encoded protein is CASSPTGGSPLHF.